These 27 T cell receptor beta chains were sequenced from one sample in a study of beta chain features in type 1 diabetes. Study-wide results and limits: Among patients with Type 1 diabetes, TCRB CDR3s were moderately but significantly shorter in every one of the four CD4+ subsets.

These receptors' antigens are unknown. TCRB transcripts that were expressed got sequenced, as all of the isolated RNA had been reverse transcribed. Libraries were prepared by immunoSEQ multiplex PCR; TCRdb keeps only in-frame clonotypes and omits some of them. Among about 340,000 clones listed, about a tenth were seen once. The sequenced material came from central memory CD4+ T cells from blood. These receptors originate from a man aged 30 to 39 with type 1 diabetes.

The V gene is TRBV5-4, the J gene TRBJ2-5; the D is unclear. Between the trimmed V and J ends, which lost 1 base and 4 bases, there was a span of 8 bases. Germline V gives CDR1 SGHNT, CDR2 YYREEE (reference sequence). CDR3 length: 13 residues. CDR3 sequence reads: CASSLWEGETQYF. CDR3 DNA sequence: TGTGCCAGCAGCTTGTGGGAAGGAGAGACCCAGTACTTC.

This clone was seen repeatedly, ten times or more. The chain is built from TRBV7-2 and TRBJ2-1, with 8 bases matching TRBD2. Germline V gene sequence: CDR1 SGHTA, CDR2 FQGNSA. J was trimmed by 9 bases and V by 2 bases; bases with no gene match: 12. The CDR3 sequence is 16 residues long. Here the CDR3 DNA reads TGTGCCAGCAGCTTATATCCGGGGGGGCTACGCAGTGAGCAGTTCTTC. Its translation is CASSLYPGGLRSEQFF.

The chain is built from TRBV19 and TRBJ1-1; 9 positions agree with TRBD1. The V segment lost 5 bases and the J segment 3 bases; nucleotides outside the gene matches: 10. The CDR3 is 16 residues long. Germline assignment: CDR1 LNHDA and CDR2 SQIVND (reference sequence). CDR3 sequence reads: CASSLPRGQGYTEAFF. The CDR3, as DNA: TGTGCCAGTAGTCTACCCCGTGGACAGGGGTACACTGAAGCTTTCTTT. Drawing the rest from reference TRBV19 and TRBJ1-1, the complete variable domain is DGGITQSPKYLFRKEGQNVTLSCEQNLNHDAMYWYRQDPGQGLRLIYYSQIVNDFQKGDIAEGYSVSREKKESFPLTVTSAQKNPTAFYLCASSLPRGQGYTEAFFGQGTRLTVV.

This clone was detected a few times. This sequence joins TRBV5-4 and TRBJ2-6; D is unclear. Between the trimmed V and J ends, which lost 3 bases and 7 bases, there was a span of 17 bases. The germline V gene encodes CDR1 SGHNT and CDR2 YYREEE (reference sequence). The length of the CDR3 is 16 residues. CDR3 protein: CASSSPGPVFANVLTF. DNA for the CDR3: TGTGCCAGCAGCTCGCCCGGCCCGGTTTTCGCCAACGTCCTGACTTTC. The full variable domain, its missing parts supplied by reference TRBV5-4 and TRBJ2-6, is ETGVTQSPTHLIKTRGQQVTLRCSSQSGHNTVSWYQQALGQGPQFIFQYYREEENGRGNFPPRFSGLQFPNYSSELNVNALELDDSALYLCASSSPGPVFANVLTFGAGSRLTVL.

The chain couples TRBV18 to TRBJ2-3; D is undetermined. Germline values: CDR1 KGHSH, CDR2 LQKENI. This CDR3 is built from 14 residues. The V gene lost 2 bases and the J gene lost 2 bases, with 8 bases spanning the gap. CDR3 bases: TGTGCCAGCTCACCAGACATCCCCACAGATACGCAGTATTTT. This translates into CASSPDIPTDTQYF.

This clone was counted only a few times. The chain combines TRBV7-2 with TRBJ2-1; weak D call: TRBD2 (5 bases). The V gene lost 6 bases and the J gene lost 15 bases, with 18 bases spanning the gap. The germline gives CDR1 SGHTA, CDR2 FQGNSA. The CDR3 sequence is 12 residues long. The CDR3 sequence: CASSPDGKGGFF. The CDR3 DNA reads as TGTGCCAGCAGTCCAGACGGGAAAGGTGGGTTCTTC.

The rearrangement links TRBV4-3 to TRBJ2-1; D not certain. The V end was cut by 8 bases, the J end by 4 bases, with 6 bases between. The CDR3 loop spans 11 amino acids. Germline CDR1 and CDR2: LGHNA and YSLEER. CDR3 sequence (DNA): TGCGCCAGCTCCCTATACAATGAGCAGTTCTTC. Its protein is CASSLYNEQFF.

The chain has TRBV4-3 and TRBJ2-1; D assignment may be TRBD1 or TRBD2 (5 bases each). V lost 0 bases, J lost 2 bases, and 20 bases lay in between. CDR1 and CDR2 (germline): LGHNA, YSLEER. The CDR3 is 19 residues long. The CDR3 DNA sequence: TGCGCCAGCAGCCAAGATCACCCTTTGGGGGAGAGGGCCTACAATGAGCAGTTCTTC. Protein sequence: CASSQDHPLGERAYNEQFF.

This sequence joins TRBV6-5 and TRBJ1-2; no clear D gene. V was clipped by 11 bases and J by 8 bases, with 18 bases between them. Germline values: CDR1 MNHEY, CDR2 SVGAGI. The CDR3 contains 12 residues. CDR3 residues: CAANGRVGGYTF. The CDR3 bases are TGTGCCGCTAATGGGAGGGTAGGCGGCTACACCTTC.

Only a few counts were recorded for this clone. This chain connects TRBV9 to TRBJ1-1, with 9 bases that match TRBD1. Looked up from germline, CDR1 is SGDLS and CDR2 is YYNGEE. J was trimmed by 7 bases and V by 5 bases; bases with no gene match: 12. The CDR3 is made up of 15 amino acids. DNA for the CDR3: TGTGCCAGCAGGATAACCGGGACAGGGCATGATGAAGCTTTCTTT. Translating gives CASRITGTGHDEAFF. Together with reference TRBV9 and TRBJ1-1, the CDR3 gives the full variable domain: DSGVTQTPKHLITATGQRVTLRCSPRSGDLSVYWYQQSLDQGLQFLIQYYNGEERAKGNILERFSAQQFPDLHSELNLSSLELGDSALYFCASRITGTGHDEAFFGQGTRLTVV.

Of note for this clone: At the DNA level, this CDR3 is encoded by other sequences in the same sample as well. The chain joins TRBV9 to TRBJ1-1; 7 nucleotides align to TRBD1. The CDR3 runs to 12 residues. Germline V gene sequence: CDR1 SGDLS, CDR2 YYNGEE. V gave up 0 bases and J gave up 7 bases; unmatched junction bases: 0. DNA of the CDR3: TGTGCCAGCAGCGTAGACAGGGGTGAAGCTTTCTTT. This translates into CASSVDRGEAFF.

In its sample, this clone was seen a few times. This chain uses TRBV7-2 with TRBJ2-1; 9 bases agree with TRBD1. Germline trimming cut 1 base from V and 7 bases from J; bases unmatched to any gene: 5. The CDR3 has 15 residues. CDR1 and CDR2 from the germline V gene are SGHTA and FQGNSA. The CDR3 loop reads CASSLGDRVANEQFF. CDR3 nucleotide sequence: TGTGCCAGCAGCTTAGGGGACAGGGTCGCGAATGAGCAGTTCTTC. Variable domain in full (rest from reference TRBV7-2 and TRBJ2-1): GAGVSQSPSNKVTEKGKDVELRCDPISGHTALYWYRQSLGQGLEFLIYFQGNSAPDKSGLPSDRFSAERTGGSVSTLTIQRTQQEDSAVYLCASSLGDRVANEQFFGPGTRLTVL.

With regard to this clone: A read error may account for a junction end that differs from germline. The chain has TRBV5-4 and TRBJ2-6; TRBD1 aligns across 7 bases. Germline V gene data show CDR1 as SGHNT and CDR2 as YYREEE (reference sequence). The CDR3 totals 19 residues. For the CDR3, the DNA is TGCGCCAGCAGCCGAGGACAGGAACTTACTCACTCTGGGGCCAACGTCCTGACTTTC. It translates to CASSRGQELTHSGANVLTF.

The J gene is TRBJ1-1, the V gene TRBV10-3; D gene ambiguous. V was clipped by 3 bases and J by 3 bases, with 14 bases between them. The CDR3 is made up of 15 amino acids. CDR1 and CDR2 (germline): ENHRY, SYGVKD. Here the CDR3 reads CAISDPVKGHTEAFF. The CDR3 coding sequence is TGTGCCATCAGTGACCCTGTGAAGGGCCACACTGAAGCTTTCTTT.

The chain recombines TRBV6-6 with TRBJ2-3, with a weak D call TRBD1 (5 bases). The CDR3 is made up of 15 amino acids. CDR1 is MNHNY and CDR2 is SVGAGI in the germline V gene (reference sequence). With 7 bases removed from V and 3 bases from J, the gap between germline ends came to 17 bases. This CDR3 reads CASKTDTSATDTQYF. In DNA, the CDR3 is TGTGCCAGCAAGACGGACACGTCGGCGACAGATACGCAGTATTTT.

Worth noting for this clone: Other nucleotide sequences from this sample produce the same CDR3. This sequence joins TRBV5-6 and TRBJ2-2; D gene unclear. The germline V gene has CDR1 SGHDT and CDR2 YYEEEE. The ends were cut back, 3 bases at V and 3 bases at J, with 0 bases in the middle. The CDR3 spans 11 residues. The CDR3 loop reads CASSYTGELFF. The CDR3 nucleotides read TGTGCCAGCAGCTACACCGGGGAGCTGTTTTTT.

The CDR3 spells CASSYSESGVGETQYF. The CDR3 DNA sequence: TGTGCCAGCAGTTACTCGGAGAGCGGGGTCGGCGAGACCCAGTACTTC. V is TRBV6-5 and J is TRBJ2-5, with 7 bases lining up with TRBD2. V lost 0 bases and J lost 5; bases outside the gene matches: 9. Germline loops: CDR1 MNHEY, CDR2 SVGAGI. The CDR3 is made up of 16 amino acids.

The chain uses TRBV14 and TRBJ2-1; 12 positions agree with TRBD2. The germline V gene encodes CDR1 SGHDN and CDR2 FVKESK. The CDR3 consists of 15 residues. V lost 5 bases and J lost 8; bases outside the gene matches: 7. The CDR3 reads CASSKLAGGQHEQFF. The CDR3 DNA reads as TGTGCCAGCAGCAAGCTAGCGGGGGGGCAGCATGAGCAGTTCTTC.

This clone appeared a few times. The V and J genes are TRBV7-6 and TRBJ2-7; 10 nucleotides align to TRBD1. The CDR3 has 14 amino acids. V gave up 5 bases and J gave up 6 bases; unmatched junction bases: 7. Germline-derived CDR1 and CDR2 are SGHVS and FNYEAQ. The CDR3 reads CASSTGTGAAEQYF. For the CDR3, the DNA is TGTGCCAGCAGCACCGGGACAGGGGCTGCCGAGCAGTACTTC.

A remark on this clone: A junction end diverges from the germline sequence, so it may reflect a read error. The chain joins TRBV28 to TRBJ1-2; D not certain. CDR3 length equals 12 residues. The germline CDR1 and CDR2 sequences are MDHEN and SYDVKM. The CDR3 loop is CVSSRWNYGYTF. The CDR3 region has the DNA TGTGTCAGCAGTCGTTGGAACTATGGCTACACCTTC.

This clone was observed a few times. This chain links TRBV11-3 with TRBJ2-7; unclear D gene. This CDR3 is 15 amino acids long. The V end was cut by 3 bases, the J end by 3 bases, with 15 bases between. Germline values: CDR1 SGHNT, CDR2 YENEEA. The CDR3 protein is CASSFARRSGYEQYF. The CDR3 nucleotides are TGTGCCAGCAGCTTTGCCCGCCGTTCCGGCTACGAGCAGTACTTC.

This chain uses TRBV6-5 with TRBJ1-1; 7 positions match TRBD1. CDR1 MNHEY and CDR2 SVGAGI come from the germline V gene. CDR3 length: 14 amino acids. The trim removed 6 bases at V and 0 bases at J, leaving 4 bases unmatched. CDR3 DNA sequence: TGTGCCAGCAGGAGGGGACAGTTGAACACTGAAGCTTTCTTT. It encodes CASRRGQLNTEAFF.

The chain joins TRBV14 to TRBJ1-6, with D hard to call. In germline, CDR1 is SGHDN, CDR2 FVKESK. This CDR3 is 13 amino acids long. The V and J ends lost 4 bases and 10 bases respectively, with 11 bases between them. The DNA of the CDR3 is TGTGCCAGCAGCCCACACCTGGCCTCACCCCTCCACTTT. Residues: CASSPHLASPLHF.

This clone has just a few counts. This chain uses TRBV21-1 with TRBJ2-4; the D call TRBD1 from the table was never checked on the DNA. TRBV21-1 is tagged as a pseudogene. This CDR3 is built from 17 residues. CDR3 amino acids: CASSPSRQASYKNIQYF. The CDR3 region has the DNA TGTGCCAGCAGCCCCTCCCGACAGGCGTCCTATAAAAACATTCAGTACTTC.

This clone was found many times. The rearrangement uses TRBV2 and TRBJ1-1; D is perhaps TRBD1 (5 bases). V was clipped by 10 bases and J by 0 bases, with 12 bases between them. Germline V lookup: CDR1 SNHLY, CDR2 FYNNEI. This CDR3 is built from 13 residues. The CDR3 loop reads CATHRIMNTEAFF. CDR3 coding DNA: TGTGCCACTCACAGGATTATGAACACTGAAGCTTTCTTT. Full variable domain (missing parts from reference TRBV2 and TRBJ1-1): EPEVTQTPSHQVTQMGQEVILRCVPISNHLYFYWYRQILGQKVEFLVSFYNNEISEKSEIFDDQFSVERPDGSNFTLKIRSTKLEDSAMYFCATHRIMNTEAFFGQGTRLTVV.

This clone was counted only a few times. V and J are TRBV7-9 and TRBJ1-2; tentatively, D is TRBD1 (5 bases). The CDR3 loop spans 12 amino acids. V was cut by 5 bases and J by 8 bases, with 12 bases left in between. Germline V gene sequence: CDR1 SEHNR, CDR2 FQNEAQ (reference sequence). The CDR3: CASSRDSDGYTF. In DNA, the CDR3 is TGTGCCAGCAGCCGCGACAGTGACGGCTACACCTTC.

This clone has more than one count but fewer than ten. The chain links TRBV5-6 to TRBJ2-5; 9 bases agree with TRBD1. Germline CDR1 is SGHDT and CDR2 is YYEEEE. The V and J ends lost 4 bases and 5 bases, in that order; junction bases with no gene match: 6. CDR3 length equals 14 residues. The CDR3 loop reads CASSGGQGWETQYF. The CDR3 DNA sequence: TGTGCCAGCAGCGGGGGACAGGGCTGGGAGACCCAGTACTTC.